The 29 T cell receptor beta chains below all came from one sample that was sequenced in a study of post-analysis software for immune sequencing data. Study observations and caveats: A few TRBV segments (TRBV5-6, TRBV5-1 and TRBV20-1 among them) occurred more frequently in patients than in controls.

The authors incorporated unique molecular identifiers into the TCR beta cDNA libraries. From the PCR reads, TCRdb called clonotypes with MiXCR, one entry per CDR3 protein. The data contain roughly 700,000 distinct CDR3 sequences, approximately 30% of them singletons. The antigens these receptors bind are not known. Sequencing was performed on blood. Source of these receptors: a girl aged 5-17 years with multiple sclerosis.

This clonotype was detected a few times. V is TRBV20-1 and J is TRBJ2-1; TRBD2 agrees at 10 bases. In germline, CDR1 is DFQATT, CDR2 SNEGSKA (reference sequence). The CDR3 covers 14 residues. V lost 6 bases to trimming and J lost 4 bases; unmatched junction nucleotides: 6. The chain's CDR3 is CSALWTSGYNEQFF. In nucleotides, the CDR3 is TGCAGTGCCCTCTGGACTAGCGGATACAATGAGCAGTTCTTC.

In its sample, this clonotype was seen a few times. The chain employs TRBV12-3 or TRBV12-4 and TRBJ1-6, with TRBD1 matching 12 bases. The CDR3 is made up of 15 amino acids. Trimming took 5 bases from V and 9 from J; bases not matched to a gene: 5. This chain's CDR3 is CASSQGTGGGSPLHF. The DNA of the CDR3 is TGTGCCAGCAGTCAAGGGACAGGGGGCGGTTCACCCCTCCACTTT.

This clonotype was seen more than once but under ten times. The chain links TRBV9 to TRBJ1-5; the D gene is possibly TRBD1 (6 bases). CDR1 is SGDLS, CDR2 YYNGEE, per germline. V gave up 5 bases and J gave up 3 bases, with 15 bases separating them. The CDR3 spans 15 residues. The CDR3 sequence: CASSEQGNPNQPQHF. For the CDR3, the DNA is TGTGCCAGCAGTGAACAGGGTAATCCCAATCAGCCCCAGCATTTT.

There are a few counts of this clonotype. The V and J genes are TRBV12-5 and TRBJ2-7; no firm D call. V lost 1 base and J 6 bases, leaving 7 bases between the germline ends. The germline gives CDR1 LGHNT, CDR2 FRNRAP. This CDR3 contains 12 residues. In DNA form, the CDR3 reads TGTGCTAGTGGTTTGGAGTACGGCGAGCAGTACTTC. Its translation is CASGLEYGEQYF. Filled out from reference TRBV12-5 and TRBJ2-7, the complete variable domain reads DARVTQTPRHKVTEMGQEVTMRCQPILGHNTVFWYRQTMMQGLELLAYFRNRAPLDDSGMPKDRFSAEMPDATLATLKIQPSEPRDSAVYFCASGLEYGEQYFGPGTRLTVT.

In this sample, this clonotype turned up many times. The V call is TRBV20-1, the J call TRBJ2-7, with 7 bases that match TRBD1. The CDR3 runs to 13 residues. The trim removed 1 base at V and 4 bases at J, leaving 4 bases unmatched. CDR1 and CDR2 (germline): DFQATT, SNEGSKA (reference sequence). CDR3 loop: CSARGDRVYEQYF. The DNA for the CDR3 is TGCAGTGCTAGAGGTGACAGGGTGTACGAGCAGTACTTC.

This chain connects TRBV5-1 to TRBJ2-1; 9 positions match TRBD2. J was trimmed by 6 bases and V by 1 base; bases with no gene match: 14. Germline lookup yields CDR1 SGHRS and CDR2 YFSETQ. CDR3 size: 18 residues. The CDR3 here is CASSLLVLAGPRGNEQFF. CDR3 sequence (DNA): TGCGCCAGCAGCTTGCTCGTTCTAGCGGGGCCTCGGGGCAATGAGCAGTTCTTC.

In its sample, this clonotype was seen a few times. This chain uses TRBV5-5 with TRBJ2-1, with TRBD2 matching over 9 bases. The V segment lost 4 bases and the J segment 7 bases; nucleotides outside the gene matches: 6. CDR1 SGHKS and CDR2 YYEKEE come from the germline V gene (reference sequence). There are 14 residues in the CDR3. CDR3 sequence (DNA): TGTGCCAGCAGCCAAGCGGGGGGCTCTAATGAGCAGTTCTTC. Its protein product is CASSQAGGSNEQFF.

This chain connects TRBV6-1 to TRBJ1-5; D perhaps matches TRBD1 (5 bases). CDR3 length: 15 residues. V dropped 4 bases and J dropped 4 bases, with 14 bases sitting between them. CDR1 and CDR2 from the germline V gene are MNHNS and SASEGT. CDR3 sequence (DNA): TGTGCCAGCAGTGGCTCGGGACTTCGAAATCAGCCCCAGCATTTT. This sequence encodes CASSGSGLRNQPQHF.

The chain couples TRBV15 to TRBJ2-4; D is perhaps TRBD2 (7 bases). Germline V gene sequence: CDR1 LNHNV, CDR2 YYDKDF (reference sequence). V dropped 1 base and J dropped 5 bases, with 12 bases sitting between them. The CDR3 contains 15 residues. The CDR3 nucleotides read TGTGCCACCAGCAGAGTTCGCGGGGGCGAAAACATTCAGTACTTC. Translating it yields CATSRVRGGENIQYF.

In this sample, this clonotype turned up a few times. The V call is TRBV5-8, the J call TRBJ2-7, with 11 positions matching TRBD2. The CDR3 runs 16 residues. The germline V gene encodes CDR1 SGHTS and CDR2 YDEGEE. The trim removed 0 bases at V and 1 base at J, leaving 3 bases unmatched. The CDR3 nucleotides read TGTGCCAGCAGCTTGGTAGGACTAGCGGGTTCCTACGAGCAGTACTTC. This codes for CASSLVGLAGSYEQYF.

The V call is TRBV12-3 or TRBV12-4, the J call TRBJ2-1; 12 bases are a match to TRBD2. This CDR3 contains 15 residues. V gave up 5 bases and J gave up 7 bases; unmatched junction bases: 6. CDR3 in DNA: TGTGCCAGCAGTCGACTAGCGGGAGTTGGGAATGAGCAGTTCTTC. This codes for CASSRLAGVGNEQFF.

This clonotype was observed a few times. V and J are TRBV5-1 and TRBJ1-2; maybe TRBD1 (5 bases). The CDR3 covers 11 residues. Germline-derived CDR1 and CDR2 are SGHRS and YFSETQ. V lost 5 bases and J lost 7, with 9 bases in between. The CDR3 loop is CASRGDGGYTF. The DNA for the CDR3 is TGCGCCAGCAGGGGGGACGGTGGCTACACCTTC.

In its sample, this clonotype was seen a few times. The CDR3 spells CAITRQDGPNYGYTF. CDR3 bases: TGTGCCATCACCAGACAGGACGGCCCAAACTATGGCTACACCTTC. The genes are TRBV10-3 and TRBJ1-2; D might be TRBD1 (6 bases). The CDR3 runs 15 residues. Germline V gene sequence: CDR1 ENHRY, CDR2 SYGVKD. V lost 7 bases, J lost 2 bases, and 17 bases lay in between.

About this clonotype: At one end, the junction sequence differs from germline, possibly due to a read error. This rearrangement joins TRBV4-1 to TRBJ2-1, with 12 bases lining up with TRBD2. CDR1 is MGHRA and CDR2 is YSYEKL in the germline V gene. This CDR3 has 15 amino acids. CDR3 residues: CAGSLAGGPYNEQFF. The CDR3 region has the DNA TGCGCCGGCAGCCTAGCGGGAGGGCCTTATAATGAGCAGTTCTTC.

The chain is built from TRBV28 and TRBJ1-2; no clear D gene. CDR1 MDHEN and CDR2 SYDVKM come from the germline V gene. The V end was cut by 6 bases, the J end by 8 bases, with 13 bases between. There are 12 residues in the CDR3. The CDR3 DNA follows: TGTGCCAGCAGCGACAAAGGGTGGGGCTACACCTTC. Translated, it gives CASSDKGWGYTF.

This clonotype was picked up many times. The genes are TRBV29-1 and TRBJ2-7, with 8 bases aligning to TRBD1. Germline V CDR1 and CDR2: SQVTM, ANQGSEA. This CDR3 has 12 amino acids. DNA for the CDR3: TGCAGTTTCCGAGGACAGGGCTACGAGCAGTACTTC. Protein product: CSFRGQGYEQYF.

This clonotype was found a few times. The rearrangement uses TRBV28 and TRBJ2-1, with 9 bases identical to TRBD2. Germline V gives CDR1 MDHEN, CDR2 SYDVKM. Trimming at V came to 6 bases and at J to 6 bases, leaving 12 bases not matched to a gene. The CDR3 covers 16 residues. CDR3 in DNA: TGTGCCAGCAGAGACCCGGTGGGACTAGCCCGCAATGAGCAGTTCTTC. Translated, it gives CASRDPVGLARNEQFF.

The J gene is TRBJ1-6, the V gene TRBV20-1; D is unclear. Germline CDR1 DFQATT, CDR2 SNEGSKA (reference sequence). CDR3 length: 14 amino acids. Deletions cut 0 bases from V and 2 bases from J, with 5 bases between. DNA for the CDR3: TGCAGTGCTAGAGATGTCCCCTATAATTCACCCCTCCACTTT. It yields the protein CSARDVPYNSPLHF.

This sequence joins TRBV14 and TRBJ1-6; TRBD1 aligns across 10 bases. V trimming: 5 bases; J trimming: 7 bases; junction bases outside the gene matches: 5. In germline, CDR1 is SGHDN, CDR2 FVKESK. The CDR3 length is 15 residues. CDR3 sequence: CASSAGQGQNSPLHF. CDR3 DNA: TGTGCCAGCAGCGCGGGACAGGGGCAGAATTCACCCCTCCACTTT.

This chain uses TRBV18 with TRBJ2-3, with D uncertain. CDR1 is KGHSH and CDR2 is LQKENI in the germline V gene. Trimming took 1 base from V and 0 from J, leaving 11 bases between them. The CDR3 spans 16 residues. The CDR3 coding sequence is TGTGCCAGCTCACCACTTGGTGCCTCTAGCACAGATACGCAGTATTTT. This gives the protein CASSPLGASSTDTQYF. The complete variable domain, with remaining parts taken from reference TRBV18 and TRBJ2-3, reads NAGVMQNPRHLVRRRGQEARLRCSPMKGHSHVYWYRQLPEEGLKFMVYLQKENIIDESGMPKERFSAEFPKEGPSILRIQQVVRGDSAAYFCASSPLGASSTDTQYFGPGTRLTVL.

This clonotype was seen ten or more times. The chain is built from TRBV20-1 and TRBJ2-1, with 12 bases aligning to TRBD2. The CDR3 loop spans 13 amino acids. With V trimmed by 6 bases and J by 8 bases, 5 bases remained unmatched. Germline V lookup: CDR1 DFQATT, CDR2 SNEGSKA (reference sequence). Here the CDR3 reads CSATSGRLDEQFF. CDR3 bases: TGCAGTGCCACTAGCGGGAGGCTCGATGAGCAGTTCTTC.

In this sample, this clonotype turned up a few times. CDR3 residues: CASSPPGGGPPKNIQYF. The CDR3, as DNA: TGTGCCAGCAGCCCCCCCGGGGGGGGCCCCCCCAAAAACATTCAGTACTTC. The chain combines TRBV7-9 with TRBJ2-4, with 8 bases that match TRBD2. The CDR3 spans 17 residues. In germline, CDR1 is SEHNR, CDR2 FQNEAQ (reference sequence). Trimming cost V 5 bases and J 2 bases; bases outside gene matches: 11.

This clonotype is a singleton in its sample. The V gene is TRBV7-8, the J gene TRBJ2-7, with 7 positions matching TRBD2. Looked up from germline, CDR1 is SGHVS and CDR2 is FQNEAQ. V was clipped by 0 bases and J by 0 bases; unmatched bases: 5. The CDR3 sequence is 16 residues long. The CDR3 protein is CASSLARRETSYEQYF. The CDR3 bases are TGTGCCAGCAGCTTAGCTCGGCGGGAGACCTCCTACGAGCAGTACTTC.

The V and J genes are TRBV20-1 and TRBJ2-7; D ambiguous. The CDR3 has 14 amino acids. V shed 3 bases and J shed 0 bases, with 12 bases lying between them. The germline V gene has CDR1 DFQATT and CDR2 SNEGSKA (reference sequence). The CDR3 sequence is CSASSGPTSYEQYF. CDR3 sequence (DNA): TGCAGTGCTAGCTCCGGGCCCACCTCCTACGAGCAGTACTTC.

This clonotype turned up a few times. This rearrangement joins TRBV12-3 or TRBV12-4 to TRBJ1-1; D is unresolved. The V end was cut by 7 bases, the J end by 2 bases, with 14 bases between. The CDR3 contains 14 residues. CDR3: CASTSRGQNTEAFF. The CDR3 bases are TGTGCCAGCACCTCGCGGGGTCAAAACACTGAAGCTTTCTTT.

The chain links TRBV5-1 to TRBJ2-6; D may be TRBD2 (7 bases). The CDR3 is made up of 17 amino acids. The germline V and J ends were trimmed by 4 bases and 12 bases, with 26 bases remaining between them. Germline V CDR1 and CDR2: SGHRS, YFSETQ. CDR3: CASSPRLGGGRVFVLTF. DNA of the CDR3: TGCGCCAGCAGCCCTCGTTTAGGCGGGGGCCGAGTTTTCGTCCTGACTTTC.

This clonotype was recorded only once. This chain joins TRBV20-1 and TRBJ2-3; 10 nucleotides line up with TRBD2. J gave up 0 bases and V 5 bases, and 8 bases lay outside the gene matches. Germline lookup yields CDR1 DFQATT and CDR2 SNEGSKA (reference sequence). This CDR3 has 16 residues. CDR3 in DNA: TGCAGTGCTGGGGGTCTACTAGCGGGGAGCACAGATACGCAGTATTTT. As protein: CSAGGLLAGSTDTQYF.

The rearrangement links TRBV28 to TRBJ1-5, with D hard to call. Trimming cost V 3 bases and J 3 bases, with 12 bases left between them. The CDR3 loop spans 15 amino acids. Germline V gene lookup returns CDR1 MDHEN and CDR2 SYDVKM. CDR3 DNA: TGTGCCAGCAGTTTTGCCGGACGGCTCAATCAGCCCCAGCATTTT. It specifies CASSFAGRLNQPQHF.

V gene TRBV28 combines with J gene TRBJ1-4; possible D gene TRBD1, 6 bases. Germline V gene sequence: CDR1 MDHEN, CDR2 SYDVKM. Between the trimmed V and J ends, which lost 6 bases and 4 bases, there was a span of 21 bases. This CDR3 has 17 residues. CDR3 bases: TGTGCCAGCAGCCCCACCAGGACAGCCAAGTATAATGAAAAACTGTTTTTT. Residues: CASSPTRTAKYNEKLFF.